This T cell receptor beta chain came from a study of T cell repertoires in cytomegalovirus infection. About the research overall: Peptides in the study included HLA-C-restricted and HLA-B-restricted CMV epitopes. Whole-study results and caveats: Ex vivo, HLA-C-restricted CMV-specific TCR beta clonotypes prevailed over the rest of the response. Pooled public TCR beta family frequency picked out CMV carriers with the relevant HLA.

This CDR3 has 17 amino acids. The J segment lost 2 bases and the V segment lost 4 bases, leaving 10 bases of the junction unmatched. The germline V gene encodes CDR1 ENHRY and CDR2 SYGVKD. TCRdb itself ran the reads through MiXCR, one entry per CDR3 protein. In the table there are about half a million distinct CDR3 sequences, 25% to 35% of which are singletons. Note on this clonotype: Its target is not known.

The material sequenced was cultured PBMCs, taken from culture after CMV antigen stimulation. This rearrangement joins TRBV10-3 to TRBJ2-2; 7 positions agree with TRBD2. The receptor's source is a human donor in good health (CMV status not recorded). Some clones in this sample may be carry-over from other donors' samples. CDR3 sequence (DNA): TGTGCCATCAGTGTGAGTTTTCGGACTAGTAACACCGGGGAGCTGTTTTTT. Amino acids: CAISVSFRTSNTGELFF.